The 2 T cell receptor beta chains in this list originate from one sample, sequenced in a study of control samples from healthy donors and cancer patients. TCRdb keeps only in-frame clones here, not all; method: immunoSEQ multiplex PCR. The sample table includes fewer than 200,000 clones. The sample consisted of blood. Source of these receptors: a woman in her twenties or thirties in good health.

This chain uses TRBV5-1 with TRBJ2-3, with 7 bases identical to TRBD2. The germline gives CDR1 SGHRS, CDR2 YFSETQ. The CDR3 covers 16 residues. The junction had 6 bases not matched to a gene; V was cut back by 1 base and J by 1 base. CDR3 loop: CASSLTPGGGTDTQYF. The CDR3 nucleotides are TGCGCCAGCAGCTTGACCCCGGGGGGAGGCACAGATACGCAGTATTTT.

This chain links TRBV15 with TRBJ2-5; D gene uncertain. The germline V and J ends were trimmed by 1 base and 4 bases, with 10 bases remaining between them. This CDR3 has 14 residues. CDR1 is LNHNV, CDR2 YYDKDF, per germline (reference sequence). Here the CDR3 DNA reads TGTGCCACCAGCAGAGGCCGGAAGGGAGAGACCCAGTACTTC. Residues: CATSRGRKGETQYF.